The 15 T cell receptor beta chains reported below all come from one sample, sequenced in a study of blood T cell repertoires in COVID-19 (TCRdb year 2020). Libraries were built with the immunoSEQ multiplex PCR assay. The table comes from immuneACCESS by way of TCRdb, which keeps in-frame sequences with V and J called. Part of the clones is missing from these tables; in studies checked, under half for an unresolved V gene and the rest for unknown reasons. Present in this sample are some 350,000 clones, 87% of which were seen just once. 2.5% to 3% of the sample is in the top ten clones. Sequenced sample: PBMCs or T cells enriched from blood (not recorded which). The receptors here all came from a woman aged 30 to 39 who had recovered from COVID-19.

The chain uses TRBV6-5 and TRBJ1-1; 10 bases match TRBD1. J was trimmed by 12 bases and V by 0 bases; bases with no gene match: 7. The CDR3 sequence is 14 residues long. Germline CDR1 is MNHEY and CDR2 is SVGAGI. CDR3 residues: CASSYSKDRGKTFF. For the CDR3, the DNA is TGTGCCAGCAGTTACTCGAAGGACAGGGGGAAAACTTTCTTT.

This chain's CDR3 is CASSLVTYTEAFF. In nucleotides, the CDR3 is TGTGCCAGCAGCTTGGTCACATACACTGAAGCTTTCTTT. The chain employs TRBV28 and TRBJ1-1; D gene unclear. The CDR3 totals 13 residues. From germline, CDR1 is MDHEN and CDR2 SYDVKM. The V end lost 6 bases, the J end lost 3 bases, and 11 bases lay between the germline ends.

The CDR3 DNA reads TGTGCCAGCAGTTTAAACCGGGACAGACGGGATCAGCCCCAGCATTTT. Translation: CASSLNRDRRDQPQHF. This sequence joins TRBV27 and TRBJ1-5; 7 bases are shared with TRBD1. V shed 2 bases, J shed 5 bases, and the junction held 9 bases outside the gene matches. The germline CDR1 and CDR2 sequences are MNHEY and SMNVEV (reference sequence). The CDR3 consists of 16 residues.

The rearrangement links TRBV9 to TRBJ2-2; D is perhaps TRBD2 (5 bases). The germline V gene has CDR1 SGDLS and CDR2 YYNGEE. Trimming took 0 bases from V and 4 from J, leaving 13 bases between them. This CDR3 is built from 16 residues. CDR3 nucleotides: TGTGCCAGCAGCGTAGGTGGCCCACGGGGCACCGGGGAGCTGTTTTTT. As protein: CASSVGGPRGTGELFF.

The CDR3 region is CASSYSVGQGVYEQYF. CDR3 DNA: TGTGCCAGCAGTTACTCTGTGGGACAGGGGGTATACGAGCAGTACTTC. The chain combines TRBV6-5 with TRBJ2-7; 11 bases agree with TRBD1. The CDR3 contains 16 residues. Unmatched junction bases numbered 5, after V lost 0 bases and J lost 4 bases. Germline CDR1 is MNHEY and CDR2 is SVGAGI.

J is TRBJ1-6 and V is TRBV27, with 10 bases fitting TRBD1. There are 14 residues in the CDR3. Germline CDR1 reads MNHEY; CDR2 reads SMNVEV (reference sequence). With 4 bases clipped from V and 10 bases from J, the junction kept 4 bases outside the gene matches. The DNA of the CDR3 is TGTGCCAGCAGTTGGGGACAGGGGAGGTCACCCCTCCACTTT. Amino acid sequence: CASSWGQGRSPLHF.

The rearrangement joins TRBV7-9 to TRBJ2-7; a weak D match, TRBD2 (6 bases). Between the trimmed V and J ends, which lost 5 bases and 11 bases, there was a span of 19 bases. Germline V gives CDR1 SEHNR, CDR2 FQNEAQ (reference sequence). CDR3 length: 13 residues. CDR3 in amino acids: CASSHPRWEEEYF. The CDR3 nucleotides are TGTGCCAGCAGCCACCCGCGATGGGAGGAGGAGTACTTC.

The genes are TRBV3-1 (or the pseudogene TRBV3-2) and TRBJ2-7; D call uncertain. V was shortened by 1 base and J by 3 bases, with 7 bases between the two germline ends. From germline, CDR1 is LGHDT and CDR2 YNNKEL (reference sequence). This CDR3 is 13 amino acids long. CDR3 coding DNA: TGTGCCAGCAGCCAAGCCGACAACTACGAGCAGTACTTC. It codes for CASSQADNYEQYF.

The V and J genes are TRBV7-2 and TRBJ2-1, with unresolved D. V lost 5 bases and J 6 bases, leaving 11 bases between the germline ends. CDR3 length: 13 amino acids. Per germline, CDR1 SGHTA and CDR2 FQGNSA. CDR3 coding DNA: TGTGCCAGCAGCCCGTCCCTTATCAATGAGCAGTTCTTC. Its protein product is CASSPSLINEQFF.

The chain recombines TRBV18 with TRBJ2-7; D is perhaps TRBD2 (5 bases). Deletions cut 3 bases from V and 2 bases from J, with 14 bases between. The CDR3 totals 15 residues. The germline V gene has CDR1 KGHSH and CDR2 LQKENI. The CDR3 DNA reads TGTGCCAGCTCACCGGCGGGTGGCAGCACCTACGAGCAGTACTTC. This encodes CASSPAGGSTYEQYF.

This rearrangement joins TRBV28 to TRBJ1-4, with TRBD1 identical over 7 bases. The CDR3 runs to 15 residues. V dropped 2 bases and J dropped 8; count of bases not matched to a gene: 8. CDR1 and CDR2 (germline): MDHEN, SYDVKM. As DNA, the CDR3 is TGTGCCAGCAGTTTACAAGGGGGCGATCGGGAAAAACTGTTTTTT. Encoded protein: CASSLQGGDREKLFF.

V gene TRBV2 combines with J gene TRBJ1-6; 7 nucleotides match TRBD1. V dropped 4 bases and J dropped 6; count of bases not matched to a gene: 3. This CDR3 is 14 amino acids long. Per the germline V gene, CDR1 is SNHLY and CDR2 is FYNNEI. The CDR3 coding sequence is TGTGCCAGCAGTGGACAGGGCCCTAATTCACCCCTCCACTTT. As protein: CASSGQGPNSPLHF. The variable domain in full, completed from reference TRBV2 and TRBJ1-6, reads EPEVTQTPSHQVTQMGQEVILRCVPISNHLYFYWYRQILGQKVEFLVSFYNNEISEKSEIFDDQFSVERPDGSNFTLKIRSTKLEDSAMYFCASSGQGPNSPLHFGNGTRLTVT.

The rearrangement joins TRBV2 to TRBJ2-5; 10 bases agree with TRBD2. CDR1 is SNHLY, CDR2 FYNNEI, per germline. CDR3 size: 12 residues. The junction had 6 bases not matched to a gene; V was cut back by 10 bases and J by 7 bases. The CDR3 DNA follows: TGTGCCACAGCTAGCGGGAGTGGGACCCAGTACTTC. It specifies CATASGSGTQYF.

The gene calls are TRBV25-1 and TRBJ1-2, with TRBD1 as a possible D gene (6 bases). The V end lost 1 base, the J end lost 0 bases, and 15 bases lay between the germline ends. CDR1 is MGHDK and CDR2 is SYGVNS in the germline V gene. There are 17 residues in the CDR3. CDR3 sequence (DNA): TGTGCCAGCAGTGAATCCGTTGGGCAGGGGCCTAACTATGGCTACACCTTC. This gives the protein CASSESVGQGPNYGYTF.

This clone has a count of ten or more. The rearrangement uses TRBV3-1 (or the pseudogene TRBV3-2) and TRBJ2-2, with D unclear. The CDR3 totals 13 residues. The V gene lost 6 bases and the J gene lost 7 bases, with 12 bases spanning the gap. Germline V CDR1 and CDR2: LGHDT, YNNKEL (reference sequence). The CDR3 bases are TGTGCCAGCAGTCAGACGGGTCGCGGGGAGCTGTTTTTT. As protein: CASSQTGRGELFF.